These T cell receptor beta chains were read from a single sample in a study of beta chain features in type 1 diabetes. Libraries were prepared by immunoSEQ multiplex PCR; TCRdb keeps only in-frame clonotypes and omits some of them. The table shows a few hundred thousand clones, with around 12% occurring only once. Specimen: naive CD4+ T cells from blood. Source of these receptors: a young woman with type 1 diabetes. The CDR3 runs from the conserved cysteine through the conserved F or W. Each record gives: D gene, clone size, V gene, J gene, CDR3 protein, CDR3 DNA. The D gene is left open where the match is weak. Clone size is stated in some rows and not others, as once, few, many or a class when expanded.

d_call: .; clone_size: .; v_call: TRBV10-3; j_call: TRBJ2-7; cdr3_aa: CAISRRDPGGSYEQYF; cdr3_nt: TGTGCCATCAGTCGGAGGGACCCAGGGGGCTCCTACGAGCAGTACTTC
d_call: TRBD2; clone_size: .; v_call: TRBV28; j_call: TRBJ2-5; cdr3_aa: CASLRGTSGRETQYF; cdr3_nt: TGTGCCAGCCTCCGAGGGACTAGCGGGAGAGAGACCCAGTACTTC
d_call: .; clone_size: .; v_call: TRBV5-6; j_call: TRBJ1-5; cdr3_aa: CASSLTGNQPQHF; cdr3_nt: TGTGCCAGCAGCTTGACAGGCAATCAGCCCCAGCATTTT
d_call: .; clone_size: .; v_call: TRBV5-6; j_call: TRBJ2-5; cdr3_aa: CASRGLGSRLIQQETQYF; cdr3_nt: TGTGCCAGCAGGGGGTTAGGGAGTCGACTAATTCAGCAAGAGACCCAGTACTTC
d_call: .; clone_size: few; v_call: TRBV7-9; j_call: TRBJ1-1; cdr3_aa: CASSLQGTGTEAFF; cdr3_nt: TGTGCCAGCAGCTTACAGGGCACGGGCACTGAAGCTTTCTTT
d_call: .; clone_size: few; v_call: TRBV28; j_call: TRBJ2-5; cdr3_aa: CASWTPRGGEETQYF; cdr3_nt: TGTGCCAGCTGGACCCCCCGGGGCGGGGAAGAGACCCAGTACTTC
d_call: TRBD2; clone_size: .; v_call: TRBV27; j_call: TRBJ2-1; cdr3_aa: CASSSARTSGGSYNEQFF; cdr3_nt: TGTGCCAGCAGTTCCGCCAGGACTAGCGGAGGTTCCTACAATGAGCAGTTCTTC
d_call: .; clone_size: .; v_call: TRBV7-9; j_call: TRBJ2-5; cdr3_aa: CASSTSAGNQETQYF; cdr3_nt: TGTGCCAGCAGCACGAGCGCAGGGAACCAAGAGACCCAGTACTTC
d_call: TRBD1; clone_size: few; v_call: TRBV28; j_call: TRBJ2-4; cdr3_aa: CASSLSGRGAKNIQYF; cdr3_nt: TGTGCCAGCAGTTTATCGGGCAGGGGGGCCAAAAACATTCAGTACTTC
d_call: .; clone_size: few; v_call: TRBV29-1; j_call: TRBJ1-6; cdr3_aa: CSARDNSYNSPLHF; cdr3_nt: TGCAGCGCCCGGGACAACTCCTATAATTCACCCCTCCACTTT
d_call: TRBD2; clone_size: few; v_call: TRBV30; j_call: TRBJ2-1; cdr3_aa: CAWGGLAGEGEQFF; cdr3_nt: TGTGCCTGGGGGGGACTAGCGGGAGAAGGAGAGCAGTTCTTC
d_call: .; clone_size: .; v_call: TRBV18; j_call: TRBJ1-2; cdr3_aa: CASSPGRDSHYGYTF; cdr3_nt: TGTGCCAGCTCACCAGGCCGGGACTCGCACTATGGCTACACCTTC
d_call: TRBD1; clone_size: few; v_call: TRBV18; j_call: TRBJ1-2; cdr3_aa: CASSPRGRIVGGYTF; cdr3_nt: TGTGCCAGCTCACCCAGGGGGCGGATCGTAGGTGGCTACACCTTC
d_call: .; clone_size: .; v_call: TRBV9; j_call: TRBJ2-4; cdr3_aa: CASSVGSTGNIQYF; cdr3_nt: TGTGCCAGCAGCGTAGGGTCGACAGGAAACATTCAGTACTTC
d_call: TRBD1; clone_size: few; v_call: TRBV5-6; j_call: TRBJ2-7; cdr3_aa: CASSPRTGIFYEQYF; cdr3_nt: TGTGCCAGCAGTCCGAGGACAGGGATATTTTACGAGCAGTACTTC
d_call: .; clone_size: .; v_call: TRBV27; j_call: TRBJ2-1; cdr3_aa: CASSTVWDSNEQFF; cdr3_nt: TGTGCCAGCAGTACCGTGTGGGACTCCAATGAGCAGTTCTTC
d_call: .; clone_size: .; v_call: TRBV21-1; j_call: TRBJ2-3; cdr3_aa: CASSIQVRTSGTDTQYF; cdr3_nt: TGTGCCAGCAGCATCCAGGTCCGGACTAGCGGCACAGATACGCAGTATTTT
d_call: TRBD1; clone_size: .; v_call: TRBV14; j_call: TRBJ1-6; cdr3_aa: CASSLQGARSSPLHF; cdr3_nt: TGTGCCAGCAGCTTACAGGGGGCGCGAAGTTCACCCCTCCACTTT
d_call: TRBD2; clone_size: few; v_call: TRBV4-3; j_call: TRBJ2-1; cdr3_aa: CASSQALTSGRVEQFF; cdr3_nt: TGCGCCAGCAGCCAAGCATTGACTAGCGGGAGGGTGGAGCAGTTCTTC
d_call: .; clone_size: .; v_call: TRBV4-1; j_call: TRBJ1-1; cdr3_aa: CASSPLPSFGAFF; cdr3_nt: TGCGCCAGCAGCCCCCTTCCCTCTTTCGGAGCTTTCTTT
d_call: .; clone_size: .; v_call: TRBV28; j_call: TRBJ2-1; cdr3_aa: CASSTPAGYNEQFF; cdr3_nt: TGTGCCAGCAGTACCCCAGCCGGGTACAATGAGCAGTTCTTC
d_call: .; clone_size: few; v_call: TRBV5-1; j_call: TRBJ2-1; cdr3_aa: CASSSGQGPGNEQFF; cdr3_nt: TGCGCCAGCAGCTCAGGGCAGGGTCCCGGCAATGAGCAGTTCTTC
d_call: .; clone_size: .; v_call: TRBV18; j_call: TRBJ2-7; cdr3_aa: CASSPLKAGAPYEQYF; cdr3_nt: TGTGCCAGCTCACCACTTAAGGCAGGGGCCCCCTACGAGCAGTACTTC
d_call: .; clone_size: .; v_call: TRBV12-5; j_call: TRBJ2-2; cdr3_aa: CASGLQGGELFF; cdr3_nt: TGTGCTAGTGGTTTGCAGGGCGGGGAGCTGTTTTTT
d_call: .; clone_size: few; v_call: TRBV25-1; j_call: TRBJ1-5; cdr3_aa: CASTVSSRYSNQPQHF; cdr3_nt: TGTGCCAGCACTGTTTCGAGCCGCTATAGCAATCAGCCCCAGCATTTT
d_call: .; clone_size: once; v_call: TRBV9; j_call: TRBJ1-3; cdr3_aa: CASSSDSNTIYF; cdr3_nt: TGTGCCAGCAGCTCTGACTCTAACACCATATATTTT
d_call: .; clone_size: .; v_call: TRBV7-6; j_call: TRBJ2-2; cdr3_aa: CASSPVTNTGELFF; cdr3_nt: TGTGCCAGCAGCCCGGTGACTAACACCGGGGAGCTGTTTTTT
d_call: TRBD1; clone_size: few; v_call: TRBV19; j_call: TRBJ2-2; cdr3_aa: CASSGRGSTGELFF; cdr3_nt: TGTGCCAGTAGTGGCAGGGGGAGCACCGGGGAGCTGTTTTTT
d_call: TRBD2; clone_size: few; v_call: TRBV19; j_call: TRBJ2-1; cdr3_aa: CASRLAGGFRYEQFF; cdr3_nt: TGTGCCAGTAGACTAGCGGGAGGGTTTAGGTATGAGCAGTTCTTC
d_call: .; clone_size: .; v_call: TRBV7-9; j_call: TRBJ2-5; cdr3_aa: CASSFSETQYF; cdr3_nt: TGTGCCAGCAGCTTCTCAGAGACCCAGTACTTC
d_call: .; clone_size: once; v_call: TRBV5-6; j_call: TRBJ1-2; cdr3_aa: CASSLGGQFNYGYTF; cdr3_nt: TGTGCCAGCAGCTTGGGCGGCCAGTTTAACTATGGCTACACCTTC
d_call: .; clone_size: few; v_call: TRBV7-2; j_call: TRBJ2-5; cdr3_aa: CATRIGGRETQYF; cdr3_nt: TGTGCCACTCGAATTGGGGGCCGAGAGACCCAGTACTTC
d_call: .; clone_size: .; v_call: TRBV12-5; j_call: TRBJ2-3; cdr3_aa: CASGFEQGSTDTQYF; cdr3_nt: TGTGCTAGTGGTTTTGAGCAGGGAAGCACAGATACGCAGTATTTT
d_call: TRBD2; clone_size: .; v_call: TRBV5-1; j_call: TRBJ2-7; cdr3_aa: CASSSRGGREQYF; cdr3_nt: TGCGCCAGCAGCTCACGCGGGGGGAGAGAGCAGTACTTC
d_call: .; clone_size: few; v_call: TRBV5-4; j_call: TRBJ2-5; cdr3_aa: CASSLGGTVEETQYF; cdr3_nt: TGTGCCAGCAGCTTGGGAGGCACCGTAGAAGAGACCCAGTACTTC
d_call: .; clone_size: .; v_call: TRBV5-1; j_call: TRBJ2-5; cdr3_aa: CASSWPRRDQETQYF; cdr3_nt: TGCGCCAGCAGCTGGCCCCGCAGGGATCAAGAGACCCAGTACTTC
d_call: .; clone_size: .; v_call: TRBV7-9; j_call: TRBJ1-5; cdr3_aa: CASSSDPGGNQPQHF; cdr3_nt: TGTGCCAGCAGCTCAGACCCCGGGGGCAATCAGCCCCAGCATTTT
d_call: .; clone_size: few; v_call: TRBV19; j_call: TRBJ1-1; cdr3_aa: CASSARGGAFF; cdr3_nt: TGTGCCAGTAGTGCTCGAGGGGGAGCTTTCTTT
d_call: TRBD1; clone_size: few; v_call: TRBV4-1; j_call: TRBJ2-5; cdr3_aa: CASSLSPGRGPQETQYF; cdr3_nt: TGCGCCAGCAGCCTTAGCCCGGGCAGGGGGCCACAGGAGACCCAGTACTTC
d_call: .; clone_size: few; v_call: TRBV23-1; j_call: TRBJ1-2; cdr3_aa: CASSQRGEAGGWYGYTF; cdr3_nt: TGCGCCAGCAGTCAACGGGGTGAGGCAGGAGGATGGTATGGCTACACCTTC
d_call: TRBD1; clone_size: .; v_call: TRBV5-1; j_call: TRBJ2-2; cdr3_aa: CASSLGRQGADTGELFF; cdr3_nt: TGCGCCAGCAGCTTGGGTCGGCAGGGGGCCGACACCGGGGAGCTGTTTTTT
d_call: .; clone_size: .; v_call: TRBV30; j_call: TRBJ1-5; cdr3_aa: CAWSVGGVSNQPQHF; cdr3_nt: TGTGCCTGGAGTGTGGGGGGGGTTAGCAATCAGCCCCAGCATTTT
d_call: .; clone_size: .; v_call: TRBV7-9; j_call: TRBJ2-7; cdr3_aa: CASSLVGDSYEQYF; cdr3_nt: TGTGCCAGCAGCTTAGTCGGGGACTCCTACGAGCAGTACTTC
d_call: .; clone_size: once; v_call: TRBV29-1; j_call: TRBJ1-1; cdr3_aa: CSGIRGYPEAFF; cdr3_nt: TGCAGCGGAATCAGGGGATACCCTGAAGCTTTCTTT
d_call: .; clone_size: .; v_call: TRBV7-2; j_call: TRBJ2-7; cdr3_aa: CASSGIRRGYEQYF; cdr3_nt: TGTGCCAGCAGCGGGATTCGGCGGGGCTACGAGCAGTACTTC
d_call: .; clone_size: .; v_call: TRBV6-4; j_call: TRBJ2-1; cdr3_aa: CASSEGTGRVSYNEQFF; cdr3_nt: TGTGCCAGCAGTGAGGGAACGGGCAGGGTCTCCTACAATGAGCAGTTCTTC
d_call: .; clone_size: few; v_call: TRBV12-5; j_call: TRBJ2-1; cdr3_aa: CASGLAETRGDEQFF; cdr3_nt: TGTGCTAGTGGTTTGGCCGAGACTAGGGGCGATGAGCAGTTCTTC
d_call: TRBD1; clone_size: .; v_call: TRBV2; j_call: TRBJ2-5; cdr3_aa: CASSSRPPGQGVETQYF; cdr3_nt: TGTGCCAGCAGTTCACGTCCCCCGGGACAGGGAGTGGAGACCCAGTACTTC
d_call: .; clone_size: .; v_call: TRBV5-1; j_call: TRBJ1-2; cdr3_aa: CASSLSRGSAGYTF; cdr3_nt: TGCGCCAGCAGCTTGAGCCGGGGTTCTGCTGGCTACACCTTC
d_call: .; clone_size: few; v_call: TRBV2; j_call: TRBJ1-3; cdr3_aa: CASSISFLPSGNTIYF; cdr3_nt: TGTGCCAGCAGTATTTCCTTCCTCCCCTCTGGAAACACCATATATTTT
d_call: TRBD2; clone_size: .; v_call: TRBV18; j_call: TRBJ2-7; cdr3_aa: CASSPTSGRYEQYF; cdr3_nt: TGTGCCAGCTCACCGACTAGCGGGAGGTACGAGCAGTACTTC
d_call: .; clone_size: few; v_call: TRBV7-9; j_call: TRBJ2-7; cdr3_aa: CASSNAARWKSYEQYF; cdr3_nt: TGTGCCAGCAGCAACGCGGCGCGGTGGAAGTCCTACGAGCAGTACTTC
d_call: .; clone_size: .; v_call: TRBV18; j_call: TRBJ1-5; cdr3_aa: CASSPENNSNQPQHF; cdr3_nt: TGTGCCAGCTCACCAGAAAACAATAGCAATCAGCCCCAGCATTTT